The T cell receptor beta chain under discussion was sequenced for a study of T cells after yellow fever vaccination. Points from the study as a whole: Booster samples showed a return of most primary-vaccination clones (around 96% CD4, 80% to 90% CD8).

The CDR3 loop spans 11 amino acids. V lost 5 bases, J lost 7 bases, and 6 bases lay in between. Germline V gives CDR1 KGHSH, CDR2 LQKENI. This clonotype was seen at least ten times. The antigen remains undetermined. 5'RACE template switching produced TCR cDNA carrying a universal primer site and UMIs. A single record per CDR3 protein comes from TCRdb applying MiXCR to the 5' RACE reads. This sample has 500,000 to 650,000 distinct CDR3 sequences, with about 12% found just once. Sequenced here: PBMCs, sampled on the day of the yellow fever booster vaccination. The source is a man younger than 40 who received the YFV17D yellow fever vaccine. The V gene is TRBV18, the J gene TRBJ2-1, with unresolved D. The CDR3: CASSSRNEQFF. CDR3 sequence (DNA): TGTGCCAGCTCATCTAGAAATGAGCAGTTCTTC.